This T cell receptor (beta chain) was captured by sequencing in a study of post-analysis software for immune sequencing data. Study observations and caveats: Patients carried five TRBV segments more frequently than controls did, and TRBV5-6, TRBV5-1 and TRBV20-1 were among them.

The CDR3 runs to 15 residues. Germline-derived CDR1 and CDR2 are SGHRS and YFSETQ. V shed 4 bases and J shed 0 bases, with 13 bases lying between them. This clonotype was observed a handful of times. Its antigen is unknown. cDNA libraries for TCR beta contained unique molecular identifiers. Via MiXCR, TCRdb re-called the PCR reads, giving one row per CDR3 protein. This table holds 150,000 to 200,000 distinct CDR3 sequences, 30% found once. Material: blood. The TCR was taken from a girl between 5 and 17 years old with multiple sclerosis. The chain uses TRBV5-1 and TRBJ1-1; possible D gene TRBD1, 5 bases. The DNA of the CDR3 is TGCGCCAGCAGCCCGGGACGGGGATTGAACACTGAAGCTTTCTTT. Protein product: CASSPGRGLNTEAFF.